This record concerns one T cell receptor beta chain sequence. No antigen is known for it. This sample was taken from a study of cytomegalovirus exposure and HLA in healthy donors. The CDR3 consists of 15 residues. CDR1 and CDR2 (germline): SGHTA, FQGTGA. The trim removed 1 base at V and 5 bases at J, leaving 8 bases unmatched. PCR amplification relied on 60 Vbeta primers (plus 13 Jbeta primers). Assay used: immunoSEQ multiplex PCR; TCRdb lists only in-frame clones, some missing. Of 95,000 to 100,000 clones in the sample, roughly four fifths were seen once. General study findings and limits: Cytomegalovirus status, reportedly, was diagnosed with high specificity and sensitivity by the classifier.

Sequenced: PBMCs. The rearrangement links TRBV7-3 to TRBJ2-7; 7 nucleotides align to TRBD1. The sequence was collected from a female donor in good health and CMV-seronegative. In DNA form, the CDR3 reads TGTGCCAGCAGCTTAAATCCGACAGGGTGGGACGAGCAGTACTTC. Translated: CASSLNPTGWDEQYF.